Presented here are 23 T cell receptor beta chains from one specimen sequenced in a study of technical replicates of blood from several donors (dated by TCRdb to 2016 to 2017). The library was prepared using the immunoSEQ multiplex PCR assay. TCRdb obtained this table from immuneACCESS and retained in-frame rearrangements with V and J assigned. These tables miss some clones; where compared with another copy, unresolved V genes account for less than half of the shortfall, and the remainder is unexplained. The sample table records about 100,000 clones; approximately 96% of these occur just once. The ten top clones hold approximately 0.22% of the sample. Sequenced material: T cells isolated from PBMCs. The receptor source for this set is a human donor in good health.

The chain recombines TRBV7-9 with TRBJ1-1; D ambiguous. This CDR3 comprises 11 residues. Germline values: CDR1 SEHNR, CDR2 FQNEAQ (reference sequence). The V end was cut by 7 bases, the J end by 5 bases, with 8 bases between. The CDR3: CASNWATEAFF. Here the CDR3 DNA reads TGTGCCAGCAACTGGGCGACTGAAGCTTTCTTT.

The gene calls are TRBV6-1 and TRBJ2-3; 7 nucleotides align to TRBD2. The trim removed 2 bases at V and 2 bases at J, leaving 10 bases unmatched. The V gene's germline CDR1 is MNHNS and CDR2 SASEGT. This CDR3 contains 17 residues. CDR3 coding DNA: TGTGCCAGCAGTGAATTGGCGCGGGAGTCTCTCACAGATACGCAGTATTTT. Residues: CASSELARESLTDTQYF.

The chain couples TRBV19 to TRBJ2-3, with a tentative D call TRBD2 (6 bases). Germline V gives CDR1 LNHDA, CDR2 SQIVND (reference sequence). There are 14 residues in the CDR3. The V end was cut by 5 bases, the J end by 6 bases, with 15 bases between. The DNA of the CDR3 is TGTGCCAGTAGTCTCCCCCCAGGGAGGGATACGCAGTATTTT. It translates to CASSLPPGRDTQYF.

The chain has TRBV5-1 and TRBJ2-4; TRBD2 might be the D (5 bases). CDR1 and CDR2 (germline): SGHRS, YFSETQ. Trimming cost V 0 bases and J 5 bases, with 15 bases left between them. CDR3 length: 16 residues. This CDR3 reads CASSLGGFGVENIQYF. In DNA, the CDR3 is TGCGCCAGCAGCTTGGGAGGGTTTGGGGTCGAAAACATTCAGTACTTC.

The chain employs TRBV19 and TRBJ2-4, with D possibly matching TRBD1 (5 bases). The CDR3 totals 14 residues. Between the trimmed V and J ends, which lost 5 bases and 3 bases, there was a span of 11 bases. Germline-derived CDR1 and CDR2 are LNHDA and SQIVND (reference sequence). For the CDR3, the DNA is TGTGCCAGTAGTCAGGGCCTGGTCAAAAACATTCAGTACTTC. Its protein product is CASSQGLVKNIQYF.

The chain has TRBV2 and TRBJ1-1, with no clear D. Trimming stripped 5 bases from V and 0 bases from J, with 10 bases between. There are 14 residues in the CDR3. Germline V CDR1 and CDR2: SNHLY, FYNNEI. CDR3 coding DNA: TGTGCCAGCAGTTATAACACCTTGAACACTGAAGCTTTCTTT. The encoded protein is CASSYNTLNTEAFF. Filled out from reference TRBV2 and TRBJ1-1, the complete variable domain reads EPEVTQTPSHQVTQMGQEVILRCVPISNHLYFYWYRQILGQKVEFLVSFYNNEISEKSEIFDDQFSVERPDGSNFTLKIRSTKLEDSAMYFCASSYNTLNTEAFFGQGTRLTVV.

J is TRBJ2-1 and V is TRBV7-9, with D possibly matching TRBD1 (7 bases). CDR3 size: 14 residues. The germline CDR1 and CDR2 sequences are SEHNR and FQNEAQ (reference sequence). V was cut by 1 base and J by 6 bases, with 10 bases left in between. CDR3 residues: CASSLGGDSNEQFF. In DNA, the CDR3 is TGTGCCAGCAGCTTAGGGGGGGACAGCAATGAGCAGTTCTTC.

In regard to this clone: Its ends do not fully match the called genes, so a read error is possible. The J gene is TRBJ1-5, the V gene TRBV28; 9 nucleotides match TRBD1. The germline V gene encodes CDR1 MDHEN and CDR2 SYDVKM. The CDR3 consists of 12 residues. The CDR3 DNA reads TGTGCCAGCAGTTTGCAACGGGACAGGGAGAATTTT. Protein product: CASSLQRDRENF.

The chain employs TRBV7-6 and TRBJ1-5; TRBD1 aligns across 7 bases. The CDR3 length is 17 residues. The ends lost 1 base at V and 0 bases at J; junction bases unmatched: 6. Germline V lookup: CDR1 SGHVS, CDR2 FNYEAQ. CDR3 coding DNA: TGTGCCAGCAGCTTAGTAGGGGGCATGGATAGCAATCAGCCCCAGCATTTT. Its protein product is CASSLVGGMDSNQPQHF.

This chain connects TRBV28 to TRBJ1-1; perhaps TRBD1 as D (6 bases). Trimming took off 6 bases at V and 1 base at J, with 15 bases between the two ends. The CDR3 totals 15 residues. Germline assignment: CDR1 MDHEN and CDR2 SYDVKM. CDR3 residues: CASSPSGHSNTEAFF. CDR3 coding DNA: TGTGCCAGCAGCCCCTCGGGACACTCGAACACTGAAGCTTTCTTT.

The chain recombines TRBV7-2 with TRBJ2-3; D is uncertain. Trimming shortened V by 3 bases and J by 3 bases, and 4 bases separated the two germline ends. Germline loops: CDR1 SGHTA, CDR2 FQGNSA. The CDR3 sequence is 12 residues long. CDR3 sequence reads: CASSFSTDTQYF. CDR3 bases: TGTGCCAGCAGCTTCTCTACAGATACGCAGTATTTT. The variable domain in full, with the rest retrieved from reference TRBV7-2 and TRBJ2-3, is GAGVSQSPSNKVTEKGKDVELRCDPISGHTALYWYRQSLGQGLEFLIYFQGNSAPDKSGLPSDRFSAERTGGSVSTLTIQRTQQEDSAVYLCASSFSTDTQYFGPGTRLTVL.

The chain links TRBV19 to TRBJ2-4, with D possibly TRBD1 on 6 matching bases. Germline V gene lookup returns CDR1 LNHDA and CDR2 SQIVND (reference sequence). V lost 7 bases and J lost 8, with 15 bases in between. The CDR3 runs 13 residues. Here the CDR3 DNA reads TGTGCCAGTACGACGGGACAAAAGGACATTCAGTACTTC. This gives the protein CASTTGQKDIQYF. Looking up the rest from reference TRBV19 and TRBJ2-4 gives the full variable domain: DGGITQSPKYLFRKEGQNVTLSCEQNLNHDAMYWYRQDPGQGLRLIYYSQIVNDFQKGDIAEGYSVSREKKESFPLTVTSAQKNPTAFYLCASTTGQKDIQYFGAGTRLSVL.

V and J are TRBV7-6 and TRBJ2-5, with D perhaps matching TRBD2 (5 bases). This CDR3 has 12 amino acids. The V gene lost 6 bases and the J gene lost 4 bases, with 9 bases spanning the gap. Germline loops: CDR1 SGHVS, CDR2 FNYEAQ. The CDR3 protein is CASRSSLETQYF. The CDR3 DNA sequence: TGTGCCAGCAGGTCTAGCTTAGAGACCCAGTACTTC. The variable domain in full, with the rest retrieved from reference TRBV7-6 and TRBJ2-5, is GAGVSQSPRYKVTKRGQDVALRCDPISGHVSLYWYRQALGQGPEFLTYFNYEAQQDKSGLPNDRFSAERPEGSISTLTIQRTEQRDSAMYRCASRSSLETQYFGPGTRLLVL.

This clone showed up just once. The chain employs TRBV2 and TRBJ1-5; tentative D call: TRBD1 (5 bases). Trimming took off 1 base at V and 7 bases at J, with 11 bases between the two ends. The CDR3 loop spans 14 amino acids. Looked up from germline, CDR1 is SNHLY and CDR2 is FYNNEI. CDR3 nucleotide sequence: TGTGCCAGCAGTGAAGGGAGGGGAGCGCAGCCCCAGCATTTT. Translation gives CASSEGRGAQPQHF.

The chain employs TRBV25-1 and TRBJ1-1; 12 bases line up with TRBD1. The V gene's germline CDR1 is MGHDK and CDR2 SYGVNS. CDR3 length: 14 residues. J gave up 9 bases and V 5 bases, and 7 bases lay outside the gene matches. CDR3 nucleotide sequence: TGTGCCAGCAGTCCCGGGACAGGGGGCTATAAAGCTTTCTTT. Translating it yields CASSPGTGGYKAFF.

This chain links TRBV5-6 with TRBJ1-5, with a weak D call TRBD1 (6 bases). V lost 2 bases and J 4 bases, leaving 19 bases between the germline ends. CDR1 and CDR2 (germline): SGHDT, YYEEEE. The CDR3 spans 17 residues. CDR3 protein: CASSLQGLGVGNQPQHF. The DNA for the CDR3 is TGTGCCAGCAGCTTACAGGGTCTAGGGGTTGGGAATCAGCCCCAGCATTTT.

This clone occurred once. CDR3 coding DNA: TGTGCCAGCAGTCAGACTAGCGAGTTGGATACGCAGTATTTT. Protein: CASSQTSELDTQYF. V gene TRBV28 combines with J gene TRBJ2-3, with 8 bases fitting TRBD2. V was clipped by 5 bases and J by 6 bases; unmatched bases: 7. The germline CDR1 and CDR2 sequences are MDHEN and SYDVKM. This CDR3 spans 14 amino acids. Looking up the rest from reference TRBV28 and TRBJ2-3 gives the full variable domain: DVKVTQSSRYLVKRTGEKVFLECVQDMDHENMFWYRQDPGLGLRLIYFSYDVKMKEKGDIPEGYSVSREKKERFSLILESASTNQTSMYLCASSQTSELDTQYFGPGTRLTVL.

The CDR3: CASSESGGMGSYYEQYF. In DNA form, the CDR3 reads TGTGCCAGCAGTGAATCGGGGGGCATGGGGAGTTATTACGAGCAGTACTTC. This chain connects TRBV25-1 to TRBJ2-7; TRBD2 is a possible D gene (7 bases). The CDR3 is 17 amino acids. Germline V gene lookup returns CDR1 MGHDK and CDR2 SYGVNS. Deletions cut 1 base from V and 4 bases from J, with 20 bases between.

This rearrangement joins TRBV5-1 to TRBJ2-7, with D perhaps matching TRBD2 (5 bases). Germline V gene data show CDR1 as SGHRS and CDR2 as YFSETQ. The V and J ends lost 0 bases and 0 bases respectively, with 13 bases between them. The CDR3 totals 16 residues. The CDR3 is CASSLGPDSISYEQYF. In DNA, the CDR3 is TGCGCCAGCAGCTTGGGACCGGACTCCATCTCCTACGAGCAGTACTTC.

The V call is TRBV25-1, the J call TRBJ1-1; TRBD1 might be the D (5 bases). The V end was cut by 10 bases, the J end by 3 bases, with 27 bases between. The CDR3 totals 17 residues. Looked up from germline, CDR1 is MGHDK and CDR2 is SYGVNS. The CDR3 DNA reads TGTGCCATCTACCATCCTGCGCGGGGGGTTAGGGACACTGAAGCTTTCTTT. Its protein product is CAIYHPARGVRDTEAFF.

The chain links TRBV4-1 to TRBJ2-1; possibly TRBD1 for D (6 bases). This CDR3 contains 16 residues. V was trimmed by 4 bases and J by 0 bases, leaving 13 bases between them. The germline CDR1 and CDR2 sequences are MGHRA and YSYEKL. CDR3 protein: CASSRDGQSSYNEQFF. The DNA of the CDR3 is TGCGCCAGCAGCCGGGACGGACAGAGCTCCTACAATGAGCAGTTCTTC.

The chain recombines TRBV11-2 with TRBJ2-1, with TRBD1 matching over 8 bases. This CDR3 has 16 residues. The trim removed 2 bases at V and 8 bases at J, leaving 11 bases unmatched. Germline values: CDR1 SGHAT, CDR2 FQNNGV. CDR3 in amino acids: CASSLMTGVSPHEQFF. DNA of the CDR3: TGTGCCAGCAGCTTAATGACAGGGGTCTCCCCCCATGAGCAGTTCTTC.

The gene calls are TRBV5-1 and TRBJ2-7, with TRBD2 matching over 9 bases. The V segment lost 0 bases and the J segment 7 bases; nucleotides outside the gene matches: 8. Germline lookup yields CDR1 SGHRS and CDR2 YFSETQ. CDR3 length: 15 residues. CDR3 amino acids: CASSLAASGRSEQYF. As DNA, the CDR3 is TGCGCCAGCAGCTTGGCTGCGAGCGGGAGGTCTGAGCAGTACTTC.